This T cell receptor beta chain was sequenced for a study of blood T cell repertoires in COVID-19. Germline assignment: CDR1 SGHDN and CDR2 FVKESK. The CDR3 totals 15 residues. Losses at the gene ends were 4 bases for V and 1 base for J; bases not matched to a gene: 1. The repertoire was sequenced with immunoSEQ multiplex PCR; TCRdb's copy has only in-frame clones and lacks some. The table has 200,000 to 250,000 clones, 75% to 90% seen once; the top ten hold roughly 3.7%. The clonotype originates from a woman between 18 and 30 years old in a cohort exposed to, infected with or recovered from COVID-19 (not recorded which). The J gene is TRBJ2-3, the V gene TRBV14; 11 bases are a match to TRBD2. The specimen sequenced was PBMCs or T cells enriched from blood (not recorded which). The CDR3 protein is CASSLAGGGTDTQYF. The CDR3 DNA is TGTGCCAGCAGCCTAGCGGGAGGGGGCACAGATACGCAGTATTTT.